This T cell receptor beta chain derives from a study of control samples from healthy donors and cancer patients. Here immunoSEQ multiplex PCR was the method, and the copy in TCRdb shows in-frame clones only, minus some. The table has 200,000 or so clones, 90% to 95% seen once. This CDR3 has 11 amino acids. Germline values: CDR1 SGHNT, CDR2 YYREEE (reference sequence). V lost 2 bases, J lost 8 bases, and 7 bases lay in between. This receptor was taken from a man aged 45-65 years in good health. Source material: blood. The chain carries TRBV5-4 and TRBJ1-1; D unresolved. The CDR3 coding sequence is TGTGCCAGCAGCTTTGGTAGCGAAGCTTTCTTT. Its protein is CASSFGSEAFF.